These 4 T cell receptor beta chains originate from one sample sequenced in a study of spatial heterogeneity in lung cancer. General study findings and limits: Tumor mutation count correlated with how many alpha and beta TCRs expanded intratumorally.

One entry per CDR3 protein results from TCRdb running MiXCR on the 5' RACE reads. The sample includes about 10,000 distinct CDR3 sequences, approximately 10% seen only once; the top ten take around 13%. As to time point: sample taken at primary tumor resection. These receptors' targets are unknown. Specimen: lung tumor tissue, collected at surgery. The receptor set was obtained from a female donor with early-stage non-small cell lung cancer.

This chain links TRBV7-2 with TRBJ2-3; TRBD2 aligns across 10 bases. The trim removed 0 bases at V and 2 bases at J, leaving 5 bases unmatched. This CDR3 contains 17 residues. CDR1 and CDR2 from the germline V gene are SGHTA and FQGNSA. The CDR3, as DNA: TGTGCCAGCAGCTTAGCGGGAGCGGGAGGGCCCACAGATACGCAGTATTTT. It codes for CASSLAGAGGPTDTQYF.

This clonotype rates as medium-sized. V is TRBV5-1 and J is TRBJ2-5; tentatively, D is TRBD1 or TRBD2 (5 bases each). V lost 4 bases to trimming and J lost 9 bases, with 13 bases between them. The CDR3 is 12 residues long. Germline V gene sequence: CDR1 SGHRS, CDR2 YFSETQ. CDR3 in amino acids: CASSRDQEAQYF. As DNA, the CDR3 is TGCGCCAGCAGCCGGGACCAAGAAGCCCAGTACTTC.

The table lists this clonotype with a few counts. The chain joins TRBV7-9 to TRBJ2-3; 7 nucleotides line up with TRBD2. The CDR3 totals 16 residues. J lost 2 bases, V lost 3 bases, and 8 bases had no gene match. Germline CDR1 reads SEHNR; CDR2 reads FQNEAQ (reference sequence). The DNA for the CDR3 is TGTGCCAGCAGCTTCGGACTAGTAGCTTACACAGATACGCAGTATTTT. Encoded protein: CASSFGLVAYTDTQYF.

The sample holds many counts of this clonotype. The CDR3 bases are TGTGCCAGCAGTCAAAACGGACTAGCGGGGGGCGAGCAGTACTTC. Translation: CASSQNGLAGGEQYF. The chain employs TRBV6-5 and TRBJ2-7, with TRBD2 matching over 14 bases. Per the germline V gene, CDR1 is MNHEY and CDR2 is SVGAGI. Trimming cost V 5 bases and J 6 bases; bases outside gene matches: 6. The CDR3 sequence is 15 residues long.